This paragraph reports one T cell receptor beta chain. Assay used: immunoSEQ multiplex PCR; TCRdb lists only in-frame clones, some missing. Of about 40,000 clones in the sample, more than 85% are singletons; the top ten hold 10% to 15%. Per germline, CDR1 SGHNT and CDR2 YENEEA. CDR3 length: 14 amino acids. V dropped 5 bases and J dropped 8 bases, with 18 bases sitting between them. The data were taken from a study of T cell changes during pregnancy in multiple sclerosis. The sample here was CD8+ T cells from peripheral blood mononuclear cells, taken in the first trimester of pregnancy. The origin of this receptor is a female donor with multiple sclerosis, enrolled in a pregnancy study. V usage is TRBV11-3 and J usage is TRBJ1-2, with D uncertain. The CDR3 DNA reads as TGTGCCAGCAGCCTAAAGAACCCTCAATCGGGCTACACCTTC. This sequence encodes CASSLKNPQSGYTF.